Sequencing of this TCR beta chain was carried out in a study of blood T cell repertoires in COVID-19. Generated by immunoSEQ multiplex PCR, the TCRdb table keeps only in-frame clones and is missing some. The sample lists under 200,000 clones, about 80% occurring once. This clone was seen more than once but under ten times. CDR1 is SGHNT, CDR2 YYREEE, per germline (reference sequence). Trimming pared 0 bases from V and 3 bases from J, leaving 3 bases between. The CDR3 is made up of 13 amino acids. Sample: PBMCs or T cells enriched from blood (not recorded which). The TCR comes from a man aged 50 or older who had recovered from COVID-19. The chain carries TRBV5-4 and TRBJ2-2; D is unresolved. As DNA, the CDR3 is TGTGCCAGCAGCTTGGACTACACCGGGGAGCTGTTTTTT. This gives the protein CASSLDYTGELFF. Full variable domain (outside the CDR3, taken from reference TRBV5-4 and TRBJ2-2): ETGVTQSPTHLIKTRGQQVTLRCSSQSGHNTVSWYQQALGQGPQFIFQYYREEENGRGNFPPRFSGLQFPNYSSELNVNALELDDSALYLCASSLDYTGELFFGEGSRLTVL.